This T cell receptor beta chain was captured in a study of T cell responses to AZD1222 COVID-19 vaccine. Findings and caveats of the study: In a largely white British group with more females than males, clonal diversity was possibly underestimated. There were repertoire samples only from the period after the peak T cell response.

Second doses that came at about 4 or about 12 weeks were put together. CDR3 length equals 13 residues. Between the trimmed V and J ends, which lost 2 bases and 3 bases, there was a span of 8 bases. Germline lookup yields CDR1 SGHRS and CDR2 YFSETQ. With respect to this clone: Its specificity is not known.

TCRdb's table, derived via immunoSEQ multiplex PCR, lists solely in-frame clones and lacks some. The sample includes 160,000 or so clones, 90% to 95% of them seen just once. The sequencing used peripheral blood, collected 28 days after the second AZD1222 dose. The rearrangement links TRBV5-1 to TRBJ1-1, with D hard to call. The sequence came from an adult who received the AZD1222 COVID-19 vaccine. As DNA, the CDR3 is TGCGCCAGCAGCTTTGCCGGGGACACTGAAGCTTTCTTT. Its protein is CASSFAGDTEAFF.